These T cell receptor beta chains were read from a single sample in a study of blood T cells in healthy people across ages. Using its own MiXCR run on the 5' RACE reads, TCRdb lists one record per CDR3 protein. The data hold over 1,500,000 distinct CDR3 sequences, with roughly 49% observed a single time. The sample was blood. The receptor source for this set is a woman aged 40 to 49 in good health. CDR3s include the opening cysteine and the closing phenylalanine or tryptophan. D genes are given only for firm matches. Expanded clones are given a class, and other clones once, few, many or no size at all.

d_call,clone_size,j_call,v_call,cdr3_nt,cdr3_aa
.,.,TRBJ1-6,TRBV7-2,TGTGCCAGCAGACCAGGACCTAGGGGTTCACCCCTCCACTTT,CASRPGPRGSPLHF
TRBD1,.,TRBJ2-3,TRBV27,TGTGCCAGCAGTACCATAGACAGGGCCTCAGATACGCAGTATTTT,CASSTIDRASDTQYF
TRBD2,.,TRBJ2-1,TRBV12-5,TGTGCTAGTGGTTTGTACGCGGGGGAAGGGCGGTACAATGAGCAGTTCTTC,CASGLYAGEGRYNEQFF
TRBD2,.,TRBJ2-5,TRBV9,TGTGCCAGCAGCGGATCCGGGACTAGCGAGGAGACCCAGTACTTC,CASSGSGTSEETQYF
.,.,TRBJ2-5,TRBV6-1,TGTGCCACCAAGCGTCGGGGTCTACAGTTAGAGACCCAGTACTTC,CATKRRGLQLETQYF
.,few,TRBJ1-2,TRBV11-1,TGTGCCACCGAGGTTAACTATGGCTACACCTTC,CATEVNYGYTF
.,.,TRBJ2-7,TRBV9,TGTGCCAGCAGCGCCGCGCCAACCACGACCTACGAGCAGTACTTC,CASSAAPTTTYEQYF
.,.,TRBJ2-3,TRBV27,TGTGCCAGCAGTTTAAGACATCTCGCCACAGATACGCAGTATTTT,CASSLRHLATDTQYF
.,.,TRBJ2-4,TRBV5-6,TGTGCCAGCAGCTTGGCGACGGATAAATGGGGAGGCATCCAGTACTTC,CASSLATDKWGGIQYF
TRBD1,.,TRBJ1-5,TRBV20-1,TGCAGTGCTAGAAAGGGGGCAAGCAATAAGCCCCAGCATTTT,CSARKGASNKPQHF
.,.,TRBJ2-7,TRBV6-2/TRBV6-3,TGTGCCAGCACCGCCCACGGGACGGTTACTTACGAGCAGTACTTC,CASTAHGTVTYEQYF
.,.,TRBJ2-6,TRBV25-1,TGTGCCAGCTTGGGGGGGACAGGGGCCAACGTCCTGACTTTC,CASLGGTGANVLTF
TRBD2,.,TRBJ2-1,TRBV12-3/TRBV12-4,TGTGCCATAAATAGGGTGGGGGGGGACTACAATGAGCAGTTCTTC,CAINRVGGDYNEQFF
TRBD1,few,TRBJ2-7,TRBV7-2,TGTGCCAGCAGCTTAGCGCTAAACCAAAAGGGGGCGCAAGAGCAGTACTTC,CASSLALNQKGAQEQYF
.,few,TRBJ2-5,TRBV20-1,TGCAGTGCTAGGTCCGCGCGGGAAGAGACCCAGTACTTC,CSARSAREETQYF
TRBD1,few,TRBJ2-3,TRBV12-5,TGTGCTAGTGGTTTTGCCCCGACAGGGGACCCCACAGATACGCAGTATTTT,CASGFAPTGDPTDTQYF
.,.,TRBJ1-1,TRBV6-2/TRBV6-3,TGTGCCAGCAGTTACTTCGGGAGGGGGAACACTGAAGCTTTCTTT,CASSYFGRGNTEAFF
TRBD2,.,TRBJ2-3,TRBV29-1,TGCAGCGTTGAGAATGGCGGGGGGGACACAGATACGCAGTATTTT,CSVENGGGDTDTQYF
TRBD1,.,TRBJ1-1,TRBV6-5,TGTGCCAGCAAGTTCCCGGGACAGCCGAACACTGAAGCTTTCTTT,CASKFPGQPNTEAFF
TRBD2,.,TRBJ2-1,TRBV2,TGTGCCAGCAGCGGCAGGGGACTAGCGGAGAAACAGTTCTTC,CASSGRGLAEKQFF
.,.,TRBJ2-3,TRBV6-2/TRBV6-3,TGTGCCAGCAGTTACGAGGGCGTCGGTACGCAGTATTTT,CASSYEGVGTQYF
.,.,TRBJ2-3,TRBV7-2,TGTGCCAGCAGCCCCGCGGTGGCAGATACGCAGTATTTT,CASSPAVADTQYF
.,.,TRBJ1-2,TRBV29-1,TGCAGCGTTGTTTGGGATGTCTATGGCTACACCTTC,CSVVWDVYGYTF
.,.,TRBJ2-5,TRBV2,TGTGCCAGCAGTGACAGTAGACAGGCGACGGAGACCCAGTACTTC,CASSDSRQATETQYF
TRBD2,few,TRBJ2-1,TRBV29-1,TGCAGCGTTGAAGAACCCCTCGGGGGGGCTTACAATGAGCAGTTCTTC,CSVEEPLGGAYNEQFF
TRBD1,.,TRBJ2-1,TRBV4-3,TGCGCCAGCAGCCATAACAGGGGAGTAAGGTACAATGAGCAGTTCTTC,CASSHNRGVRYNEQFF
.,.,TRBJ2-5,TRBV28,TGTGCCAGCAGTCCCCCTATGTACTTC,CASSPPMYF
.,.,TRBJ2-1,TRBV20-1,TGCAGTGCTAGAGATATACGCCGGTGGCAGTTCTTC,CSARDIRRWQFF
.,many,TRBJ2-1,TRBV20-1,TGCAGTGCTAGAGCTGGGGCCGGAAACAATGAGCAGTTCTTC,CSARAGAGNNEQFF
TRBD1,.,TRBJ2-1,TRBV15,TGTGCCACCAGCACTACCCACGTGGGGACAGACGCAAATCCAGGGGGTTACAATGAGCAGTTCTTC,CATSTTHVGTDANPGGYNEQFF
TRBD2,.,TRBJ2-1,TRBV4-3,TGCGCCAGCAGCCAAGCTTATCCCGGGACTAGCGGCTACAATGAGCAGTTCTTC,CASSQAYPGTSGYNEQFF
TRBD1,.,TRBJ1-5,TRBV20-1,TGCAGTGCTAGGGGTCGACAGGGGGCTCGTAGCAATCAGCCCCAGCATTTT,CSARGRQGARSNQPQHF
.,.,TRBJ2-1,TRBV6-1,TGTGCCAGCAGTGCAGGGGCAGAAGGGAATGAGCAGTTCTTC,CASSAGAEGNEQFF
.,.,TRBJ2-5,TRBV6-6,TGTGCCAGCAGTTACTCGGGCAGGGGAAAAGAGACCCAGTACTTC,CASSYSGRGKETQYF
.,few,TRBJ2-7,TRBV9,TGTGCCAGCAGCGTAGCACCAGAGCCCTACGAGCAGTACTTC,CASSVAPEPYEQYF
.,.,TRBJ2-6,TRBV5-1,TGCGCCAGCAGCTCCGACGGAACTGGGGCCAACGTCCTGACTTTC,CASSSDGTGANVLTF
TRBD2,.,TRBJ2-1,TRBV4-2,TGTGCCAGCAGCCGCGATCGGGCTAGCGGGGGGATTGCCAATGAGCAGTTCTTC,CASSRDRASGGIANEQFF
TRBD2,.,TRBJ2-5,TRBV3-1,TGTGCCAGCAGCCAAGATAAGCGGGGACGAACCCAAGAGACCCAGTACTTC,CASSQDKRGRTQETQYF
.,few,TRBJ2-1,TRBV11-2,TGTGCCAGCAGCTTAGAGGGCCCCCAGTTCTTC,CASSLEGPQFF
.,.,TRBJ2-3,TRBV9,TGTGCCAGCAGCGTAATGGCAGTAAGAACAGATACGCAGTATTTT,CASSVMAVRTDTQYF
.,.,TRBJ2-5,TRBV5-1,TGCGCCAGCAGCTTGGGAGTCTCTGTGGAGACCCAGTACTTC,CASSLGVSVETQYF